These 10 T cell receptor beta chains originate from one sample sequenced in a study of blood T cell repertoires in COVID-19. Repertoires were generated with immunoSEQ multiplex PCR, while TCRdb's copy carries only in-frame clones and drops some. The data contain some 150,000 clones, roughly 90% of them singletons. Sequences were obtained from peripheral blood. These receptors were obtained from a human donor in a cohort sampled during active COVID-19.

The CDR3 DNA reads TGCGCCAGCAGCTCCACTACAGGGGGCTCTAATGAAAAACTGTTTTTT. Residues: CASSSTTGGSNEKLFF. This chain joins TRBV5-1 and TRBJ1-4; 9 nucleotides agree with TRBD1. The CDR3 extends over 16 amino acids. Looked up from germline, CDR1 is SGHRS and CDR2 is YFSETQ. J lost 3 bases, V lost 3 bases, and 6 bases had no gene match.

V and J are TRBV2 and TRBJ2-1, with 13 bases fitting TRBD2. Germline V gene lookup returns CDR1 SNHLY and CDR2 FYNNEI. The ends lost 4 bases at V and 7 bases at J; junction bases unmatched: 10. The CDR3 is made up of 17 amino acids. The CDR3 nucleotides read TGTGCCAGCAGTGGTGGGACTAGCGGGGAGGTGAAAAATGAGCAGTTCTTC. Protein product: CASSGGTSGEVKNEQFF.

The J gene is TRBJ1-3, the V gene TRBV7-2, with 7 nucleotides matching TRBD1. This CDR3 has 15 amino acids. After removal of 2 bases from V and 7 bases from J, the junction contained 8 bases not matched to a gene. Germline lookup yields CDR1 SGHTA and CDR2 FQGNSA. The CDR3 spells CASSLTPGTANTIYF. The CDR3 DNA is TGTGCCAGCAGCTTAACCCCAGGGACAGCCAACACCATATATTTT.

The gene calls are TRBV28 and TRBJ1-6; TRBD1 aligns across 7 bases. This CDR3 contains 16 residues. Germline V gene data show CDR1 as MDHEN and CDR2 as SYDVKM. J gave up 3 bases and V 4 bases, and 6 bases lay outside the gene matches. The CDR3 region has the DNA TGTGCCAGCAGTTGGAGGGGGCTCAGCTATAATTCACCCCTCCACTTT. Its protein is CASSWRGLSYNSPLHF.

The chain links TRBV12-3 or TRBV12-4 to TRBJ2-5; D uncertain. Trimming stripped 6 bases from V and 1 base from J, with 9 bases between. The CDR3 is 13 amino acids. CDR3 residues: CASSLGGQETQYF. The DNA for the CDR3 is TGTGCCAGCAGCCTCGGCGGCCAAGAGACCCAGTACTTC.

The chain has TRBV9 and TRBJ1-2; 7 nucleotides agree with TRBD1. The CDR3 covers 14 residues. J gave up 14 bases and V 2 bases, and 15 bases lay outside the gene matches. CDR1 and CDR2 from the germline V gene are SGDLS and YYNGEE. The CDR3 region is CASSVADRLHSGTF. DNA of the CDR3: TGTGCCAGCAGCGTGGCGGACAGGCTACATTCGGGTACCTTC.

This rearrangement joins TRBV9 to TRBJ2-1; 7 bases map to TRBD2. The length of the CDR3 is 18 residues. CDR1 and CDR2 (germline): SGDLS, YYNGEE. The V gene end was trimmed by 2 bases and the J gene end by 3 bases; junction bases not matched to a gene: 14. The chain's CDR3 is CASSVRQLRGNNYNEQFF. CDR3 nucleotide sequence: TGTGCCAGCAGCGTCCGGCAACTGCGGGGGAACAACTACAATGAGCAGTTCTTC.

The gene calls are TRBV27 and TRBJ2-3, with TRBD1 matching over 9 bases. V trimming: 7 bases; J trimming: 5 bases; junction bases outside the gene matches: 4. The CDR3 totals 13 residues. Germline V lookup: CDR1 MNHEY, CDR2 SMNVEV (reference sequence). The CDR3 DNA reads as TGTGCCAGCACTACAGGGGGCGGAGATACGCAGTATTTT. It yields the protein CASTTGGGDTQYF.

This clone was counted a few times. The chain has TRBV6-6 and TRBJ2-7; 7 bases match TRBD2. Germline CDR1 reads MNHNY; CDR2 reads SVGAGI (reference sequence). V trimming: 2 bases; J trimming: 2 bases; junction bases outside the gene matches: 9. This CDR3 comprises 16 residues. CDR3 residues: CASSYGRAGRTYEQYF. The CDR3 nucleotides read TGTGCCAGCAGTTACGGGAGGGCGGGGCGAACCTACGAGCAGTACTTC.

The J gene is TRBJ2-7, the V gene TRBV4-2; D is perhaps TRBD1 (6 bases). V was cut by 4 bases and J by 5 bases, with 15 bases left in between. CDR1 is LGHNA, CDR2 YNFKEQ, per germline. This CDR3 region has 14 residues. The CDR3 sequence is CASSPNHRAHEQYF. CDR3 DNA: TGTGCCAGCAGCCCAAACCACAGGGCCCACGAGCAGTACTTC.